The following is a T cell receptor (beta chain) sequence with its context. Its antigen is as yet unknown. This may stem from a read error, because a much larger clone lies one nucleotide away. This entry comes from a study of neurological immune-mediated disorders. General study points: No CDR3 amino acid sequences were shared by expanded clones across subjects, suggesting private repertoires in all groups. The highest TCR clonal expansion occurred in HTLV-1-associated myelopathy; multiple sclerosis fell below healthy controls.

Noted time point: longitudinal time-point 3. The cDNA was synthesized by 5'RACE incorporating 10-nucleotide random UMIs. A single run covered 15-18 subjects with over 180 million TCR-beta sequences. Each CDR3 protein is one row after TCRdb ran MiXCR on the 5' RACE reads. The sample has more than 75,000 distinct CDR3 sequences, approximately 4.3% seen once; the top ten hold 5.7%. V was pared by 6 bases and J by 2 bases, with 11 bases of the junction left unmatched. Germline assignment: CDR1 SGHVS and CDR2 FNYEAQ. The length of the CDR3 is 17 residues. Sequencing was done on a sample of PBMCs. This rearrangement joins TRBV7-6 to TRBJ1-5, with 9 bases matching TRBD1. The TCR comes from a woman aged 60-75 years with multiple sclerosis. The CDR3 DNA follows: TGTGCCAGCAGATCCGAAGAGGGACAGGGTGGCAATCAGCCCCAGCATTTT. This gives the protein CASRSEEGQGGNQPQHF.